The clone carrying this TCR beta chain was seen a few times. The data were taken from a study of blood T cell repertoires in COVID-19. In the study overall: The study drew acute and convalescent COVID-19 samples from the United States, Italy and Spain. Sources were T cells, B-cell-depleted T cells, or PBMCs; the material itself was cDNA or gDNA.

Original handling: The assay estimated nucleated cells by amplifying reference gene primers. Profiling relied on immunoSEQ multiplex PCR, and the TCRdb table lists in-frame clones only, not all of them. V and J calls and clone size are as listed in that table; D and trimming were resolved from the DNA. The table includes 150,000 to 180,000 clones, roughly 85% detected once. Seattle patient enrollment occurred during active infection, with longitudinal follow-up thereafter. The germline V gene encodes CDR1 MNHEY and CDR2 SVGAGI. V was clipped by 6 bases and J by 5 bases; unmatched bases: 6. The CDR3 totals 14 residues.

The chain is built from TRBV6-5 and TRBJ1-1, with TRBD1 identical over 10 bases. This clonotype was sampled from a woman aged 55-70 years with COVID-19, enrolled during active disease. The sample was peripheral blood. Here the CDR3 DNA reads TGTGCCAGCAGCTGGACAGGGGGGGAGACTGAAGCTTTCTTT. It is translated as CASSWTGGETEAFF.